Following are 17 T cell receptor beta chains from one sample sequenced in a study of blood T cell repertoires in COVID-19. Profiling relied on immunoSEQ multiplex PCR, and the TCRdb table lists in-frame clones only, not all of them. The table records roughly 81,000 clones, about nine tenths of them present only once. The sequencing input was peripheral blood. These receptors were collected from a man between 65 and 80 years old with active or convalescent COVID-19.

This rearrangement joins TRBV5-1 to TRBJ1-2, with 10 bases aligning to TRBD1. The germline CDR1 and CDR2 sequences are SGHRS and YFSETQ. This CDR3 contains 15 residues. Trimming at V came to 4 bases and at J to 4 bases, leaving 7 bases not matched to a gene. The DNA of the CDR3 is TGCGCCAGCAGCCTGGTGGGACAGGGGAGCTATGGCTACACCTTC. Its protein is CASSLVGQGSYGYTF.

V is TRBV19 and J is TRBJ1-5; 7 nucleotides line up with TRBD1. This CDR3 is 13 amino acids long. Losses at the gene ends were 10 bases for V and 1 base for J; bases not matched to a gene: 4. The germline gives CDR1 LNHDA, CDR2 SQIVND (reference sequence). CDR3 region: CATQTGSNQPQHF. DNA for the CDR3: TGTGCCACACAGACAGGGAGCAATCAGCCCCAGCATTTT.

Only a few counts were recorded for this clone. The CDR3 protein is CASSNRDRANTEAFF. The CDR3 region has the DNA TGTGCCAGCAGCAACCGGGACAGGGCTAACACTGAAGCTTTCTTT. This sequence joins TRBV7-8 and TRBJ1-1, with 9 bases identical to TRBD1. Unmatched junction bases numbered 6, after V lost 5 bases and J lost 2 bases. The CDR3 has 15 amino acids. CDR1 is SGHVS, CDR2 FQNEAQ, per germline.

The CDR3 DNA follows: TGTGCCAGCTCCCGGCCCGGGGTAAGCTCTGGAAACACCATATATTTT. Translated: CASSRPGVSSGNTIYF. V usage is TRBV18 and J usage is TRBJ1-3; D is unresolved. Trimming removed 6 bases at V and 0 bases at J, with 15 bases between. CDR3 length equals 16 residues. CDR1 is KGHSH, CDR2 LQKENI, per germline. The whole variable domain, filled in from reference TRBV18 and TRBJ1-3, reads NAGVMQNPRHLVRRRGQEARLRCSPMKGHSHVYWYRQLPEEGLKFMVYLQKENIIDESGMPKERFSAEFPKEGPSILRIQQVVRGDSAAYFCASSRPGVSSGNTIYFGEGSWLTVV.

The J gene is TRBJ1-1, the V gene TRBV29-1; 8 nucleotides line up with TRBD1. Germline V CDR1 and CDR2: SQVTM, ANQGSEA. V was pared by 3 bases and J by 0 bases, with 3 bases of the junction left unmatched. The length of the CDR3 is 14 residues. CDR3 sequence: CSVDGQGVNTEAFF. The CDR3 DNA reads TGCAGCGTTGACGGACAGGGTGTGAACACTGAAGCTTTCTTT. Combining the CDR3 with reference TRBV29-1 and TRBJ1-1 gives the whole variable domain SAVISQKPSRDICQRGTSLTIQCQVDSQVTMMFWYRQQPGQSLTLIATANQGSEATYESGFVIDKFPISRPNLTFSTLTVSNMSPEDSSIYLCSVDGQGVNTEAFFGQGTRLTVV.

The chain joins TRBV6-1 to TRBJ1-5; 7 bases fit TRBD1. V was pared by 1 base and J by 0 bases, with 9 bases of the junction left unmatched. Germline CDR1 is MNHNS and CDR2 is SASEGT. The CDR3 has 18 residues. CDR3 bases: TGTGCCAGCAGTGAAGGGACAGGAAAGTTTTATAGCAATCAGCCCCAGCATTTT. Protein: CASSEGTGKFYSNQPQHF.

This sequence joins TRBV18 and TRBJ1-2, with a possible D match to TRBD1 (5 bases). The CDR3 extends over 15 amino acids. CDR1 KGHSH and CDR2 LQKENI come from the germline V gene. Trimming left V 6 bases short and J 3 bases short, with 17 bases between. CDR3 in DNA: TGTGCCAGCTCGCTTGGACAAAACCTGGACTATGGCTACACCTTC. This encodes CASSLGQNLDYGYTF.

V gene TRBV7-2 combines with J gene TRBJ2-7; TRBD1 aligns across 9 bases. The CDR3 length is 14 residues. The V gene end was trimmed by 7 bases and the J gene end by 2 bases; junction bases not matched to a gene: 6. Germline assignment: CDR1 SGHTA and CDR2 FQGNSA. In nucleotides, the CDR3 is TGTGCCAGCATCAGAGGACAGGGGCCCTACGAGCAGTACTTC. It encodes CASIRGQGPYEQYF.

The chain uses TRBV5-1 and TRBJ2-5; D possibly corresponds to TRBD2 (7 bases). Trimming removed 4 bases at V and 1 base at J, with 8 bases between. CDR3 size: 13 residues. Germline V CDR1 and CDR2: SGHRS, YFSETQ. As DNA, the CDR3 is TGCGCCAGCAGCGGGGGGGCCCAAGAGACCCAGTACTTC. Translating gives CASSGGAQETQYF.

This clone was recorded only once. The chain has TRBV27 and TRBJ1-2, with 9 bases identical to TRBD1. The CDR3 runs 14 residues. V shed 6 bases, J shed 2 bases, and the junction held 4 bases outside the gene matches. Germline CDR1 MNHEY, CDR2 SMNVEV (reference sequence). The CDR3 region has the DNA TGTGCCAGCAGCGGGGACAGGGTGAACTATGGCTACACCTTC. Translated, it gives CASSGDRVNYGYTF.

J is TRBJ1-6 and V is TRBV18; 8 nucleotides agree with TRBD1. This CDR3 spans 15 amino acids. Looked up from germline, CDR1 is KGHSH and CDR2 is LQKENI. With 3 bases clipped from V and 10 bases from J, the junction kept 8 bases outside the gene matches. The CDR3 DNA follows: TGTGCCAGCTCACCTTCGACAGGGGCCCTCTCACCCCTCCACTTT. It is translated as CASSPSTGALSPLHF.

For the CDR3, the DNA is TGCGCCAGCAGCCGAGCGACAGGGGGCGCATTAGAGACCCAGTACTTC. This gives the protein CASSRATGGALETQYF. The rearrangement joins TRBV5-1 to TRBJ2-5; 10 nucleotides align to TRBD1. Unmatched junction bases numbered 10, after V lost 4 bases and J lost 4 bases. The CDR3 consists of 16 residues. CDR1 and CDR2 from the germline V gene are SGHRS and YFSETQ.

V usage is TRBV11-3 and J usage is TRBJ1-1; TRBD1 might be the D (5 bases). This CDR3 is 13 amino acids long. V shed 5 bases and J shed 12 bases, with 19 bases lying between them. The V gene's germline CDR1 is SGHNT and CDR2 YENEEA. CDR3 bases: TGTGCCAGCAGCGTCGACGGGGGGATGACGACTTTCTTT. Protein: CASSVDGGMTTFF.

J is TRBJ1-2 and V is TRBV6-5; possibly TRBD1 for D (5 bases). Per the germline V gene, CDR1 is MNHEY and CDR2 is SVGAGI. CDR3 size: 14 residues. Trimming cost V 5 bases and J 1 base, with 11 bases left between them. The CDR3 reads CASSLTGLNYGYTF. The CDR3 region has the DNA TGTGCCAGCAGTCTCACGGGACTTAACTATGGCTACACCTTC.

The CDR3 sequence: CASQGTGQGHTRRNEQYF. The CDR3, as DNA: TGTGCCAGCCAGGGAACGGGACAGGGCCACACCCGCCGGAACGAGCAGTACTTC. This sequence joins TRBV28 and TRBJ2-7; TRBD1 aligns across 9 bases. Germline-derived CDR1 and CDR2 are MDHEN and SYDVKM. The CDR3 covers 18 residues. V lost 8 bases, J lost 5 bases, and 22 bases stayed unmatched.

The count of this clone is one. V and J are TRBV28 and TRBJ1-2; TRBD1 matches 9 bases. Germline-derived CDR1 and CDR2 are MDHEN and SYDVKM. Trimming at V came to 3 bases and at J to 1 base, leaving 3 bases not matched to a gene. The length of the CDR3 is 15 residues. CDR3 in DNA: TGTGCCAGCAGTTTTGGGACAGGGTTTAACTATGGCTACACCTTC. Its protein is CASSFGTGFNYGYTF.

This chain uses TRBV5-6 with TRBJ2-5, with D possibly being TRBD1 (5 bases). This CDR3 region has 15 residues. Germline V lookup: CDR1 SGHDT, CDR2 YYEEEE. V dropped 2 bases and J dropped 4 bases, with 15 bases sitting between them. The CDR3 loop reads CASSLIGASGETQYF. Here the CDR3 DNA reads TGTGCCAGCAGCTTAATAGGGGCGTCCGGAGAGACCCAGTACTTC.